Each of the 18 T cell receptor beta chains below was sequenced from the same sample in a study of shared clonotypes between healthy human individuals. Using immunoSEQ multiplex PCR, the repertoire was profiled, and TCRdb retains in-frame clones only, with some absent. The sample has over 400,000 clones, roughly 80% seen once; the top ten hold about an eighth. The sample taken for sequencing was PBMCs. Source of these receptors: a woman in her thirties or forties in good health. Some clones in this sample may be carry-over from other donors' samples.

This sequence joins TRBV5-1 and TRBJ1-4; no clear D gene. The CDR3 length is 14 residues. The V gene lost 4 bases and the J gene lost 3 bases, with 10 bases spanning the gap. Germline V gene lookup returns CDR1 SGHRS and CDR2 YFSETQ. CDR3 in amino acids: CASSRDVANEKLFF. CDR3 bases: TGCGCCAGCAGCAGGGATGTTGCTAATGAAAAACTGTTTTTT. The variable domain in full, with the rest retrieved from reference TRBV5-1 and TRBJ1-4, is KAGVTQTPRYLIKTRGQQVTLSCSPISGHRSVSWYQQTPGQGLQFLFEYFSETQRNKGNFPGRFSGRQFSNSRSEMNVSTLELGDSALYLCASSRDVANEKLFFGSGTQLSVL.

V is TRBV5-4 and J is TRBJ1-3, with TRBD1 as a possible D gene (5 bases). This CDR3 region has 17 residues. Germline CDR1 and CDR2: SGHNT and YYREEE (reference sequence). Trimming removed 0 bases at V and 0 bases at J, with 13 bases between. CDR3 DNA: TGTGCCAGCAGCTTGGCCGAAGGGGACCGCTCTGGAAACACCATATATTTT. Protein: CASSLAEGDRSGNTIYF.

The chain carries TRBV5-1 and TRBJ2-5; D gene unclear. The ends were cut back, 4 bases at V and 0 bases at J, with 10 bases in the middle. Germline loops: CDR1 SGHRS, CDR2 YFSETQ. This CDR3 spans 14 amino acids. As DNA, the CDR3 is TGCGCCAGCAGCGTAAGGACGGACCAAGAGACCCAGTACTTC. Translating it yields CASSVRTDQETQYF.

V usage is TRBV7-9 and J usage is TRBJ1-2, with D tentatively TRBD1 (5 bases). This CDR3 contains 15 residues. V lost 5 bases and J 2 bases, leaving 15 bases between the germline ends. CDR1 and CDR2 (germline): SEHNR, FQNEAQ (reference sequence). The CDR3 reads CASSREDGANYGYTF. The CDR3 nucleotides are TGTGCCAGCAGCAGAGAGGACGGGGCCAACTATGGCTACACCTTC. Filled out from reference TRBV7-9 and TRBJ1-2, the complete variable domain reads DTGVSQNPRHKITKRGQNVTFRCDPISEHNRLYWYRQTLGQGPEFLTYFQNEAQLEKSRLLSDRFSAERPKGSFSTLEIQRTEQGDSAMYLCASSREDGANYGYTFGSGTRLTVV.

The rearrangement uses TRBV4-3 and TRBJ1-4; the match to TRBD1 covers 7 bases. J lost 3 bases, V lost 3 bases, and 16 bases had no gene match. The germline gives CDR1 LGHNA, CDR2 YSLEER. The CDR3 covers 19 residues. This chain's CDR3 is CASSHIRVNWDSSNEKLFF. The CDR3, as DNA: TGCGCCAGCAGCCACATAAGAGTCAACTGGGACAGCTCTAATGAAAAACTGTTTTTT.

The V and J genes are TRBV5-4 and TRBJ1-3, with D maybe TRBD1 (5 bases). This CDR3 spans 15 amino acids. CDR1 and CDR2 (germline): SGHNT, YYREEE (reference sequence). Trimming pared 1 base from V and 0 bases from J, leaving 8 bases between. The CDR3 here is CASSLQGFSGNTIYF. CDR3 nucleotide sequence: TGTGCCAGCAGCTTGCAGGGCTTCTCTGGAAACACCATATATTTT.

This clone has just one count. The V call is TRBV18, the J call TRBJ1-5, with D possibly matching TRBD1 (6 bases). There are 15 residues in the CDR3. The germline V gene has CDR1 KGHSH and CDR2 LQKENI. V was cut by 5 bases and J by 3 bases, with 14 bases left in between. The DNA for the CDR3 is TGTGCCAGCTCAACAATTCAGGGGACCAATCAGCCCCAGCATTTT. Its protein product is CASSTIQGTNQPQHF.

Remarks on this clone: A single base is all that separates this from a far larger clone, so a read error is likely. Written as DNA, the CDR3 is TGTGCCAGCAGTGACTCAGCAGTGGTTTATGGCTACACCTTC. It yields the protein CASSDSAVVYGYTF. The V and J genes are TRBV6-4 and TRBJ1-2; D is undetermined. The CDR3 loop spans 14 amino acids. V was cut by 0 bases and J by 5 bases, with 10 bases left in between. The germline V gene has CDR1 MRHNA and CDR2 SNTAGT.

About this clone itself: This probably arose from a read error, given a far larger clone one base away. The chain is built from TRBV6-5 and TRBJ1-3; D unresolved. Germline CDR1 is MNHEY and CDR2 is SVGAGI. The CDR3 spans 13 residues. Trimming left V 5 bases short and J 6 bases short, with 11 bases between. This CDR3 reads CASSPGQVNTIYF. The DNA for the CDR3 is TGTGCCAGCAGTCCGGGCCAAGTAAACACCATATATTTT.

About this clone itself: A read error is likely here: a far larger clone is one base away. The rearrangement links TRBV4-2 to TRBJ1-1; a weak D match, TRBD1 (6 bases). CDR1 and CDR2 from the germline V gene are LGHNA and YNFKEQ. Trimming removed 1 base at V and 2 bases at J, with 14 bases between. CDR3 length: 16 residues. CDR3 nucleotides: TGTGCCAGCAGCCAAGGGGACACTCGCACCAACACTGAAGCTTTCTTT. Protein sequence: CASSQGDTRTNTEAFF.

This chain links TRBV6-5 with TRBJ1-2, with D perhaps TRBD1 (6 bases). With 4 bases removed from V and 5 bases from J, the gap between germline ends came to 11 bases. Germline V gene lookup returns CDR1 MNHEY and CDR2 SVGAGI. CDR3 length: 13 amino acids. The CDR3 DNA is TGTGCCAGCAGTTCGCAGGGGAGGTATGGCTACACCTTC. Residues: CASSSQGRYGYTF.

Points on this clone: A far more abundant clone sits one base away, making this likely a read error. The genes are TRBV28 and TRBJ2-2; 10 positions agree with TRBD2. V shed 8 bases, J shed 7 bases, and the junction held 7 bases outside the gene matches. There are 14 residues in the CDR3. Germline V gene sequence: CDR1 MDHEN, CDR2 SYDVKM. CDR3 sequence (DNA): TGTGCCAGCTGTGCTAGCGGGAGTGGCGGGGAGCTGTTTTTT. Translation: CASCASGSGGELFF.

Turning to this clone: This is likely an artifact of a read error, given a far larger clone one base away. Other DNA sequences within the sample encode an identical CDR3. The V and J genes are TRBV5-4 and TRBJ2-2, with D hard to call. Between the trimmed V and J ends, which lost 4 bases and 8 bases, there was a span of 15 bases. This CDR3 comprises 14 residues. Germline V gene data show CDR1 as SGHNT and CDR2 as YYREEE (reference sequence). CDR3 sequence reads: CASSQLGSTGELFF. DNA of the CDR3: TGTGCCAGCAGCCAGCTGGGTTCCACAGGGGAGCTGTTTTTT.

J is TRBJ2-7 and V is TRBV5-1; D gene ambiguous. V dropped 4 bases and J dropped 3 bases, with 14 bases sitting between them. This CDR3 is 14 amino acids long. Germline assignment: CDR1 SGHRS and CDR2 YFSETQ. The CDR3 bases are TGCGCCAGCAGCATTAGCCCAGTCGGCTACGAGCAGTACTTC. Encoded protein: CASSISPVGYEQYF.

The CDR3 bases are TGTGCCAGCAGGGGGAGCAGGAACACTGAAGCTTTCTTT. This sequence encodes CASRGSRNTEAFF. The rearrangement joins TRBV5-6 to TRBJ1-1; D not certain. V was trimmed by 5 bases and J by 1 base, leaving 9 bases between them. The germline V gene has CDR1 SGHDT and CDR2 YYEEEE. The CDR3 is made up of 13 amino acids.

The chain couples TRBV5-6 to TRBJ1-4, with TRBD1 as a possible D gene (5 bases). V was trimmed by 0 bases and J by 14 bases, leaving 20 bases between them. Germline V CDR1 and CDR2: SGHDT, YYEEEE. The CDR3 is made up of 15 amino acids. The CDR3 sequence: CASSLAAWPQRGLFF. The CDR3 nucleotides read TGTGCCAGCAGCTTGGCCGCATGGCCGCAGAGGGGTCTGTTTTTT.

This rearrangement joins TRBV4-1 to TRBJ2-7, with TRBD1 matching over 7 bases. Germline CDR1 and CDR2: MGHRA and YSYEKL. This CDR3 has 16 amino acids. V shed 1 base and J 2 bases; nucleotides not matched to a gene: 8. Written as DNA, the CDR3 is TGCGCCAGCAGCCAAGCCGGACAGGTCAGGGCCTACGAGCAGTACTTC. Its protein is CASSQAGQVRAYEQYF.

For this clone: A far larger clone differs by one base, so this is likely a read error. The CDR3 DNA reads as TGTGTCAGCAGCGTGAGCGGGAGGAGGGATGAGCAGTTCTTC. Residues: CVSSVSGRRDEQFF. J is TRBJ2-1 and V is TRBV9, with TRBD2 identical over 9 bases. In germline, CDR1 is SGDLS, CDR2 YYNGEE. This CDR3 spans 14 amino acids.